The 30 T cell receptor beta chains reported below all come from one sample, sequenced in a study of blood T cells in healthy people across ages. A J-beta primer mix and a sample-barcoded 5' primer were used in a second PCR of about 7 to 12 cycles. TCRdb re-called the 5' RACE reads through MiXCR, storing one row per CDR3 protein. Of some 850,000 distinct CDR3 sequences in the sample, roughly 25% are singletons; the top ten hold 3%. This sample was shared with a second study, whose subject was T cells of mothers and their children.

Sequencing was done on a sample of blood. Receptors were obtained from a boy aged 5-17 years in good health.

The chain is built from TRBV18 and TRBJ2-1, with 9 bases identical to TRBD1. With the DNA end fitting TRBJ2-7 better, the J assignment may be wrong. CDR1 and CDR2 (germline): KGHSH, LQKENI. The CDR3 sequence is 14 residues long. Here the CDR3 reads CASSATGGAYEQYF. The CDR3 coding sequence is TGTGCCAGCTCAGCGACAGGGGGTGCCTACGAGCAGTACTTC.

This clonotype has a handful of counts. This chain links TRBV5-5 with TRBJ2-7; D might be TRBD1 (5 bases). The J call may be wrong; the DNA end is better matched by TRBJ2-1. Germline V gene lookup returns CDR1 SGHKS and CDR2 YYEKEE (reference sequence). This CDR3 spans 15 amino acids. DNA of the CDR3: TGTGCCAGCAGCTTTCAGGGCTCTATTAACAATGAGCAGTTCTTC. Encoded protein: CASSFQGSINNEQFF.

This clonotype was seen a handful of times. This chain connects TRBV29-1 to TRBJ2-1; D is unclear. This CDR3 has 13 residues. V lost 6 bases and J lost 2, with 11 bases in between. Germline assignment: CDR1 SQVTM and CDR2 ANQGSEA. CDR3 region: CSVQTPTYNEQFF. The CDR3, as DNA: TGCAGCGTCCAAACCCCGACCTACAATGAGCAGTTCTTC.

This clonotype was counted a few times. The CDR3 spells CASSQTYRGNYGYTF. As DNA, the CDR3 is TGTGCCAGCAGCCAAACTTACAGGGGAAACTATGGCTACACCTTC. This chain joins TRBV28 and TRBJ1-2, with 7 bases aligning to TRBD1. Trimming at V came to 6 bases and at J to 2 bases, leaving 9 bases not matched to a gene. Germline loops: CDR1 MDHEN, CDR2 SYDVKM. CDR3 length equals 15 residues.

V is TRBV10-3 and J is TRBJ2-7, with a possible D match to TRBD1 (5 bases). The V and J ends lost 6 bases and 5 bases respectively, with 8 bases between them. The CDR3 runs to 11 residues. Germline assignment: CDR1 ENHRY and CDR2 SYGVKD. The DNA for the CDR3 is TGTGCCATCAGCGCAGGGCACGAGCAGTACTTC. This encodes CAISAGHEQYF.

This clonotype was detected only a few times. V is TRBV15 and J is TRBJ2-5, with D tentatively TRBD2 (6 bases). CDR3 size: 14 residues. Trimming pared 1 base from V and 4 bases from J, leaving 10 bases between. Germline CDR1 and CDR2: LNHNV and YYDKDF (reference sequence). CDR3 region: CATSRAGGRETQYF. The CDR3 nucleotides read TGTGCCACCAGCAGAGCCGGAGGGCGAGAGACCCAGTACTTC.

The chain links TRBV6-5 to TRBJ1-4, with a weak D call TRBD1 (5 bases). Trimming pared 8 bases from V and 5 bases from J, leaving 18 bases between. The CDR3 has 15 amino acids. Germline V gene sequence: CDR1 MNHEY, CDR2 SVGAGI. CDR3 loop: CASGRTSGGNEKLFF. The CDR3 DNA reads TGTGCCAGCGGCAGGACATCCGGAGGCAATGAAAAACTGTTTTTT.

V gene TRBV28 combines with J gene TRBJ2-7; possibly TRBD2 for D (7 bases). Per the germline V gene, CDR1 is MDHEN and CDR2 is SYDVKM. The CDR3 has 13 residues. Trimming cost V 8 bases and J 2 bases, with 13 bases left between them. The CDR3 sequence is CASGGGSTYEQYF. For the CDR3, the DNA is TGTGCCAGCGGGGGGGGCTCGACCTACGAGCAGTACTTC. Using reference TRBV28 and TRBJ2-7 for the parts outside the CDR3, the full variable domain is DVKVTQSSRYLVKRTGEKVFLECVQDMDHENMFWYRQDPGLGLRLIYFSYDVKMKEKGDIPEGYSVSREKKERFSLILESASTNQTSMYLCASGGGSTYEQYFGPGTRLTVT.

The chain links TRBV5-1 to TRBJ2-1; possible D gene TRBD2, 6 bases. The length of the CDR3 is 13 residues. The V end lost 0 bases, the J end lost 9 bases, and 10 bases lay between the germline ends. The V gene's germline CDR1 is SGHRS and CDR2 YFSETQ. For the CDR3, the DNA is TGCGCCAGCAGCTTGGCGCGGGGTACTGAGCAGTTCTTC. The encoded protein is CASSLARGTEQFF.

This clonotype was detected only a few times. CDR3 loop: CASRPPGQGDGYTF. CDR3 coding DNA: TGTGCCAGCAGGCCGCCGGGACAGGGGGATGGCTACACCTTC. This chain joins TRBV6-6 and TRBJ1-2; 11 nucleotides line up with TRBD1. CDR3 length equals 14 residues. The J segment lost 6 bases and the V segment lost 6 bases, leaving 6 bases of the junction unmatched. CDR1 MNHNY and CDR2 SVGAGI come from the germline V gene (reference sequence).

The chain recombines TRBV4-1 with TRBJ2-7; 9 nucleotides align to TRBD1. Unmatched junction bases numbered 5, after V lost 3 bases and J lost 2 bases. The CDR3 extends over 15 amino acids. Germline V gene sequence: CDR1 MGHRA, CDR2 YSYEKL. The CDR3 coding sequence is TGCGCCAGCAGCCAGACGACAGGGGGGACCTACGAGCAGTACTTC. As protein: CASSQTTGGTYEQYF.

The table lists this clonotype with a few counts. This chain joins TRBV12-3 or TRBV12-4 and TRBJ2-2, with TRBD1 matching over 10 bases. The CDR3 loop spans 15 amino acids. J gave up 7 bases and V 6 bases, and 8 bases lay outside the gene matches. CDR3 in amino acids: CASSSAGTGDGELFF. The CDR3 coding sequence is TGTGCCAGCAGCAGCGCCGGGACAGGGGACGGGGAGCTGTTTTTT.

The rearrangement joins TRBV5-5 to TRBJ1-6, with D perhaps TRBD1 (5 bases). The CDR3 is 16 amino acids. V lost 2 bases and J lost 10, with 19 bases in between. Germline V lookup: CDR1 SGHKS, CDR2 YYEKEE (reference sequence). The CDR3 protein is CASSLISRALLSPLHF. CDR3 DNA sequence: TGTGCCAGCAGCTTAATCTCCAGGGCGTTACTATCACCCCTCCACTTT.

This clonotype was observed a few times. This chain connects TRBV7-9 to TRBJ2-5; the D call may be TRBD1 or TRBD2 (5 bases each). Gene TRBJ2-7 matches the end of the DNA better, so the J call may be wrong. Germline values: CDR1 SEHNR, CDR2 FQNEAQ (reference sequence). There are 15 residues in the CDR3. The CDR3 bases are TGTGCCAGCAGCTTTCACTCCGGGACGGCCTACGAGCAGTACTTC. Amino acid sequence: CASSFHSGTAYEQYF.

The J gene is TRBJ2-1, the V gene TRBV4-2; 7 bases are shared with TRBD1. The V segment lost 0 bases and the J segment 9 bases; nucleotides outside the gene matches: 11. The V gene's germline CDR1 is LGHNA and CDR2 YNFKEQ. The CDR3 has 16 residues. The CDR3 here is CASSQDRGPAGGEQFF. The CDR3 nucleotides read TGTGCCAGCAGCCAAGATAGGGGGCCGGCGGGTGGTGAGCAGTTCTTC.

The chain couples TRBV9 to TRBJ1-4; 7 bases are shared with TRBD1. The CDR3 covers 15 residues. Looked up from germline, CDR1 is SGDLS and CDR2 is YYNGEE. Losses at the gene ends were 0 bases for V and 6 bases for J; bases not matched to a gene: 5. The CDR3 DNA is TGTGCCAGCAGCGTAGGAGGGGGCGCGTATGAAAAACTGTTTTTT. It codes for CASSVGGGAYEKLFF.

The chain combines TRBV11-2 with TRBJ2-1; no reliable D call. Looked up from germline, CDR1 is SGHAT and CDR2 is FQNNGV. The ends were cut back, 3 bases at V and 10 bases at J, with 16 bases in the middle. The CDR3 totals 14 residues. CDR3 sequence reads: CASSFGPSLGEQFF. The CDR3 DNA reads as TGTGCCAGCAGCTTCGGGCCCTCCCTGGGGGAGCAGTTCTTC.

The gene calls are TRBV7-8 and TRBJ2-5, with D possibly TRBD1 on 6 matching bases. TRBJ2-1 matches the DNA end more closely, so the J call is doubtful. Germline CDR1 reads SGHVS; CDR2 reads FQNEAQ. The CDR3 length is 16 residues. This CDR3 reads CASSPPQGWSIDEQFF. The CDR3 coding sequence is TGTGCCAGCAGCCCACCACAGGGCTGGAGTATCGATGAGCAGTTCTTC.

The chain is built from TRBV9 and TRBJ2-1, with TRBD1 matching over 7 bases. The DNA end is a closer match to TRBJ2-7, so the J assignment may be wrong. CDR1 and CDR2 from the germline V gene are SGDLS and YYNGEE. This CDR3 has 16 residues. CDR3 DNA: TGTGCCAGCAGCGGACTCTCTCGGGACAGCTACTACGAGCAGTACTTC. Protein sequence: CASSGLSRDSYYEQYF.

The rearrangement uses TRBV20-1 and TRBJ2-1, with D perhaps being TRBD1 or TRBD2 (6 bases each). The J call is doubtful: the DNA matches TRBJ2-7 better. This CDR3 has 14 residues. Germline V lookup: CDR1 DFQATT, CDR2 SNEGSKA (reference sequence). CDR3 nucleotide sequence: TGCAGTGCTAGGTACGGGGGCATCTTCTACGAGCAGTACTTC. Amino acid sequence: CSARYGGIFYEQYF.

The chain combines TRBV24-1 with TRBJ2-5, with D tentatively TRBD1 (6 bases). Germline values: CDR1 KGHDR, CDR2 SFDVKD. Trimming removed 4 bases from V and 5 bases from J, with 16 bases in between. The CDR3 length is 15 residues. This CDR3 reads CATSDPSRQGETQYF. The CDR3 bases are TGTGCCACCAGTGACCCTTCAAGGCAGGGGGAGACCCAGTACTTC.

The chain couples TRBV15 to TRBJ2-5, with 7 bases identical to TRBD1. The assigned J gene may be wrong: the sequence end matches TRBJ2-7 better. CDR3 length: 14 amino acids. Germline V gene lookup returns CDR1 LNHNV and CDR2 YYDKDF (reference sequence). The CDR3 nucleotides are TGTGCCACCAGCAGAGCCGGGACAGTCTACGAGCAGTACTTC. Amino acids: CATSRAGTVYEQYF.

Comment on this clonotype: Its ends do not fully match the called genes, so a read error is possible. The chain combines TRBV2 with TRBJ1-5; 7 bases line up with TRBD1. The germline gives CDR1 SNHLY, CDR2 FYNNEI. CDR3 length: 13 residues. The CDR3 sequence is CASMRGGNQPQHF. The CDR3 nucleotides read TGTGCCAGCATGAGAGGGGGCAATCAGCCTCAGCATTTT.

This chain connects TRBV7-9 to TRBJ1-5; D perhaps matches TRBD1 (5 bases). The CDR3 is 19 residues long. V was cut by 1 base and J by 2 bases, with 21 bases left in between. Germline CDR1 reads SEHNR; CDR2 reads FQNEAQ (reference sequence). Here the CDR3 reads CASSLDQPGHIKGNQPQHF. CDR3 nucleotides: TGTGCCAGCAGCTTAGACCAACCCGGACATATAAAAGGCAATCAGCCCCAGCATTTT.

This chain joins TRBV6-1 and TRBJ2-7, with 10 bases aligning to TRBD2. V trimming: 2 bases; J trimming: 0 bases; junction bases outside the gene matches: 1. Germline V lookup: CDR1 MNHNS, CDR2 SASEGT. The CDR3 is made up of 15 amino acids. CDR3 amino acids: CASSELAGDSYEQYF. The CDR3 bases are TGTGCCAGCAGTGAACTAGCGGGGGACTCCTACGAGCAGTACTTC.

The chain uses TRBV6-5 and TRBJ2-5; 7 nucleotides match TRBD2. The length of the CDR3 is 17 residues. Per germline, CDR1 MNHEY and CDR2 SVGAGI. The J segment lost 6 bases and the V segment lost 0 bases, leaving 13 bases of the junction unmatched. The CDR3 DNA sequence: TGTGCCAGCAGTTACTCGAAGTTAAGCGGGGCAGGGAAGACCCAGTACTTC. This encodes CASSYSKLSGAGKTQYF.

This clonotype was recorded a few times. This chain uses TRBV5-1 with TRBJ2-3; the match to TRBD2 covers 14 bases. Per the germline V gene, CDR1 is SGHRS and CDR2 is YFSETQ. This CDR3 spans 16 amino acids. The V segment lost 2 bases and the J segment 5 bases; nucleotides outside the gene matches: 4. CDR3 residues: CASSFGTSGGGDTQYF. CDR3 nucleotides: TGCGCCAGCAGCTTTGGGACTAGCGGGGGAGGAGATACGCAGTATTTT.

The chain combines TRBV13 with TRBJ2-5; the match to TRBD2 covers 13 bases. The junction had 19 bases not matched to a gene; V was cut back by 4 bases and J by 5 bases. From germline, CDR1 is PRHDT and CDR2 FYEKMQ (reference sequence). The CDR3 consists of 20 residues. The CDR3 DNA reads TGTGCCAGCAGCTCTCGGGGACTAGCGGGACCCACTAACCTACAGGAGACCCAGTACTTC. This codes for CASSSRGLAGPTNLQETQYF.

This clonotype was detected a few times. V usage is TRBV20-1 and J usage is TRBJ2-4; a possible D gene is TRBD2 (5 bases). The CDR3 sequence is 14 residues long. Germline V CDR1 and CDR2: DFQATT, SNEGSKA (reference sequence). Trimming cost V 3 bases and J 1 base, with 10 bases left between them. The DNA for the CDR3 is TGCAGTGCTAGGGAGGCCCTCGCCAAAAACATTCAGTACTTC. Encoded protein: CSAREALAKNIQYF.

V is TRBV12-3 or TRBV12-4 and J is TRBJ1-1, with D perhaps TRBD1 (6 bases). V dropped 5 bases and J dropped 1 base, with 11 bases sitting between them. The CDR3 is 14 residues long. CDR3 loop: CASSTDRWNTEAFF. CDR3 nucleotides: TGTGCCAGCAGTACCGACAGGTGGAACACTGAAGCTTTCTTT.